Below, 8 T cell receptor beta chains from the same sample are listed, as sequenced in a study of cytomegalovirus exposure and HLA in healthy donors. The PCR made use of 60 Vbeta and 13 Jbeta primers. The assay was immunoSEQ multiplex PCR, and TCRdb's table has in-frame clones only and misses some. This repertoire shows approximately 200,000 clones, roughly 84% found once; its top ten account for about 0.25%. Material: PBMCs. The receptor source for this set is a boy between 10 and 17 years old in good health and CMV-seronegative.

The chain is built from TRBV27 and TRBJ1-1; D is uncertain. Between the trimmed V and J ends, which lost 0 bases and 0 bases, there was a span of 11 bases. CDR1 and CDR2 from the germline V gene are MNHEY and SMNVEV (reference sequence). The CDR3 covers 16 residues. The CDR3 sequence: CASSLSVGRLNTEAFF. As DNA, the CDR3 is TGTGCCAGCAGTTTATCGGTTGGCAGATTGAACACTGAAGCTTTCTTT.

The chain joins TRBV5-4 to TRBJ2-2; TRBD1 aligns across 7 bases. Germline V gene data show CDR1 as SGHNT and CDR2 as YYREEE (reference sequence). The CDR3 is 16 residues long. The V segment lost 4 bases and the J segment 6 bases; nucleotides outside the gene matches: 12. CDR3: CASSPITGAGPGELFF. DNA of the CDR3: TGTGCCAGCAGCCCAATAACAGGGGCCGGGCCCGGGGAGCTGTTTTTT.

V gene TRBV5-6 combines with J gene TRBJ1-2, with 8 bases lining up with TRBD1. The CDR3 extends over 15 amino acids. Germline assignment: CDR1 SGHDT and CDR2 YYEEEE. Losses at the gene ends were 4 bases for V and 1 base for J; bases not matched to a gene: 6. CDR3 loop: CASSLGTGDNYGYTF. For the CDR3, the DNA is TGTGCCAGCAGCCTAGGGACAGGAGATAACTATGGCTACACCTTC.

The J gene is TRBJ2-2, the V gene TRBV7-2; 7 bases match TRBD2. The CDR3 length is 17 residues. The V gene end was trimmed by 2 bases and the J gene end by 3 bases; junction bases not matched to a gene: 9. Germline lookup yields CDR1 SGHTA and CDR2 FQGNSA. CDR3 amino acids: CASSLSAGGLHTGELFF. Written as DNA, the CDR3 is TGTGCCAGCAGCTTATCGGCCGGGGGGTTGCACACCGGGGAGCTGTTTTTT.

CDR3 protein: CAWAPTRSYEQYF. CDR3 sequence (DNA): TGTGCCTGGGCCCCAACAAGATCCTACGAGCAGTACTTC. V gene TRBV30 combines with J gene TRBJ2-7; D gene uncertain. Trimming shortened V by 5 bases and J by 1 base, and 12 bases separated the two germline ends. The CDR3 has 13 residues. The germline V gene encodes CDR1 GTSNPN and CDR2 SVGIG (reference sequence).

CDR3 loop: CASSPQYRGLLFCGQPQHF. Here the CDR3 DNA reads TGTGCCAGCAGCCCACAGTACAGGGGATTACTGTTCTGCGGTCAGCCCCAGCATTTT. V gene TRBV5-6 combines with J gene TRBJ1-5, with TRBD1 matching 7 bases. Germline V lookup: CDR1 SGHDT, CDR2 YYEEEE. This CDR3 is 19 amino acids long. V dropped 4 bases and J dropped 6; count of bases not matched to a gene: 22. The variable domain in full, with the rest retrieved from reference TRBV5-6 and TRBJ1-5, is DAGVTQSPTHLIKTRGQQVTLRCSPKSGHDTVSWYQQALGQGPQFIFQYYEEEERQRGNFPDRFSGHQFPNYSSELNVNALLLGDSALYLCASSPQYRGLLFCGQPQHFGDGTRLSIL.

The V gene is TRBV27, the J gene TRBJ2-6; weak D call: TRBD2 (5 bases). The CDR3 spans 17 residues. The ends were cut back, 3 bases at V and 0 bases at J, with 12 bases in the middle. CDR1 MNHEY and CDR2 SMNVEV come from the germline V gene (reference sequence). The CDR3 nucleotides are TGTGCCAGCAGTTTGCTCGCGGGTAGCTCTGGGGCCAACGTCCTGACTTTC. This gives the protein CASSLLAGSSGANVLTF.

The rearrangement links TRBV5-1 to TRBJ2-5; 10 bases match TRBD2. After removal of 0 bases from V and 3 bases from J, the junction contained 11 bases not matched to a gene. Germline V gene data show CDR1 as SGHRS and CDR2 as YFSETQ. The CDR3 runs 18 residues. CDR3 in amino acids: CASSLESGGAWREETQYF. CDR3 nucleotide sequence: TGCGCCAGCAGCTTGGAGAGCGGGGGGGCCTGGAGGGAAGAGACCCAGTACTTC.